The rows below give T cell receptor beta chains drawn from one sample of a study of shared clonotypes between healthy human individuals. Clones were read by immunoSEQ multiplex PCR, and TCRdb kept only the in-frame ones, dropping some. In the table there are about 2.3 million clones, 80% to 95% of which are singletons. The sequenced sample was naive CD4+ T cells from PBMCs. These receptor sequences come from a man younger than 35 in good health. Some clones in this sample may be carry-over from other donors' samples. Each CDR3 is given without its conserved first and last residue. Each record gives: J gene, CDR3 length, clone size, V gene, CDR3 protein. Only part of the rows carry a size: once, few, many, or a class if the clone is expanded.

>TRBJ2-2|14|NA|TRBV5-1
ASTPSPGGEAGELF
>TRBJ2-7|12|NA|TRBV6-5
ASSYSKRRGEQY
>TRBJ2-2|16|NA|TRBV7-8
ASSSPGTSGSVAGELF
>TRBJ1-1|10|NA|TRBV10-3
AIGQMNTEAF
>TRBJ1-2|13|NA|TRBV10-3
AISGGDQRSYGYT
>TRBJ2-7|14|NA|TRBV7-2
ASSLASQRTSYEQY
>TRBJ1-1|12|NA|TRBV10-3
AISASGSLTEAF
>TRBJ1-2|10|NA|TRBV11-2
ASSLSNGGYT
>TRBJ1-1|14|NA|TRBV29-1
SVYPFGTGKNTEAF
>TRBJ2-7|13|NA|TRBV28
ASSWVGTGLYEQY
>TRBJ2-7|15|NA|TRBV7-3
ASSLKGGTSSHHEQY
>TRBJ1-1|12|NA|TRBV6-1
ASSELDRGTEAF
>TRBJ2-7|10|NA|TRBV21-1
ASTPFVSEQY
>TRBJ2-7|16|NA|TRBV4-3
ASSQDIMGSPPPYEQY
>TRBJ1-2|13|NA|TRBV5-4
ASRIGTGSNYGYT
>TRBJ2-7|12|NA|TRBV5-1
ASSWDRGWGEQY
>TRBJ2-3|13|NA|TRBV5-1
ASSFGTSSADTQY
>TRBJ2-3|14|NA|TRBV7-3
ASSLTSGATLDTQY
>TRBJ1-1|9|NA|TRBV28
ASTAEGGAF
>TRBJ2-3|11|NA|TRBV7-3
ASSFGGTDTQY
>TRBJ2-3|14|NA|TRBV5-6
ASSGPAGERTDTQY
>TRBJ2-1|12|NA|TRBV27
ASSPSLSYNEQF
>TRBJ1-1|12|once|TRBV7-3
ASSPQGPNTEAF
>TRBJ2-1|13|NA|TRBV7-3
ASSPGGGSYNEQF
>TRBJ1-5|12|NA|TRBV18
ASSPPPSNQPQH
>TRBJ1-4|13|NA|TRBV6-5
ASSARTAPNEKLF
>TRBJ2-7|11|NA|TRBV30
AWSGDSGYEQY
>TRBJ1-3|12|NA|TRBV30
AWSEGQLVSTIY
>TRBJ2-3|13|NA|TRBV11-2
ASSLDGARTDTQY
>TRBJ1-1|11|NA|TRBV29-1
SAEGRMNTEAF
>TRBJ2-5|10|NA|TRBV5-4
ASSLPQETQY
>TRBJ2-7|14|once|TRBV11-1
ASSFTPRADSYEQY
>TRBJ1-4|11|NA|TRBV28
ASSQMGNEKLF
>TRBJ2-7|10|NA|TRBV2
ASSPDRYEQY
>TRBJ2-5|15|NA|TRBV11-2
ATTPLGRVGGRETQY
>TRBJ2-1|12|NA|TRBV10-1
ASSERTGANEQF